This T cell receptor (beta chain) was profiled in a study of T-cell memory formation after mild COVID-19. This clonotype was found a few times. Germline V gene data show CDR1 as SQVTM and CDR2 as ANQGSEA. Trimming left V 5 bases short and J 5 bases short, with 18 bases between. This CDR3 comprises 14 residues. TCRdb independently ran MiXCR on the 5' RACE reads; one entry per CDR3 protein. Of approximately 580,000 distinct CDR3 sequences in the sample, about a fifth are singletons; the top ten hold roughly an eighth. V is TRBV29-1 and J is TRBJ2-5; D is unresolved. The sample comprised PBMCs or a T cell subset sorted from them (not recorded which). The source is an adult woman who had mild COVID-19 (a few samples of this study predate the infection). Cell type and time point are not known. CDR3 nucleotides: TGCAGCGTTTCCCCACGGGTTACCGGGGAGACCCAGTACTTC. As protein: CSVSPRVTGETQYF.